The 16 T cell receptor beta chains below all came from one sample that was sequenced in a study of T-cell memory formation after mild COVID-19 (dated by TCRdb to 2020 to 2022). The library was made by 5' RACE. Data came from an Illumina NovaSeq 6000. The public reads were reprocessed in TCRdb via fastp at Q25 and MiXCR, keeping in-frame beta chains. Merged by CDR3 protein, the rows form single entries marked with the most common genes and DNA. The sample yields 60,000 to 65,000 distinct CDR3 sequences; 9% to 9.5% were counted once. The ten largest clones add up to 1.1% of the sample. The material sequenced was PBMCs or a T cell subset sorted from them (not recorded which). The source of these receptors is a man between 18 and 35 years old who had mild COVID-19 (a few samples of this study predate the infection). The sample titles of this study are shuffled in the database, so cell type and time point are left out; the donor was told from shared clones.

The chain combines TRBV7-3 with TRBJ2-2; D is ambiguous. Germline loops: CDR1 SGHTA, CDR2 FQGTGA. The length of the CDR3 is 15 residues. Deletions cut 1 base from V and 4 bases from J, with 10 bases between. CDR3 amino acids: CASSLNSGLTGELFF. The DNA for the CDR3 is TGTGCCAGCAGCTTAAACTCGGGTCTCACCGGGGAGCTGTTTTTT. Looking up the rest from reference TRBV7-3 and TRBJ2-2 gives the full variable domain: GAGVSQTPSNKVTEKGKYVELRCDPISGHTALYWYRQSLGQGPEFLIYFQGTGAADDSGLPNDRFFAVRPEGSVSTLKIQRTERGDSAVYLCASSLNSGLTGELFFGEGSRLTVL.

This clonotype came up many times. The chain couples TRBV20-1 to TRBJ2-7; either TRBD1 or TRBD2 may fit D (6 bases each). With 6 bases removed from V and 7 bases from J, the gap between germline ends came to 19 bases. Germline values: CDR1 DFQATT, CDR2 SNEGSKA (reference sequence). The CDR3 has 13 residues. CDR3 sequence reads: CSAKGGPLGEQYV. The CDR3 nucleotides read TGCAGTGCGAAAGGGGGGCCCCTTGGGGAGCAGTACGTC.

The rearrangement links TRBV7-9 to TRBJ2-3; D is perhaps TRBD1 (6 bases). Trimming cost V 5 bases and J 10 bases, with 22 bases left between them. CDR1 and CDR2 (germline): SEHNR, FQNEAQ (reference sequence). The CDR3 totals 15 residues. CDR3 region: CASSPSGVRGSAQYF. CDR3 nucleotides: TGTGCCAGCAGCCCCTCAGGGGTTCGGGGATCCGCGCAGTATTTT.

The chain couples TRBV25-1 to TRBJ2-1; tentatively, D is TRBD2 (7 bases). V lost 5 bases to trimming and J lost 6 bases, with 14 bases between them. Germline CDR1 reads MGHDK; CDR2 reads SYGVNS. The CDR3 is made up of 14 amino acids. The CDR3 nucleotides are TGTGCCAGCAGTCAGCTAAGGGGGGGCAATGAGCAGTTCTTC. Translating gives CASSQLRGGNEQFF.

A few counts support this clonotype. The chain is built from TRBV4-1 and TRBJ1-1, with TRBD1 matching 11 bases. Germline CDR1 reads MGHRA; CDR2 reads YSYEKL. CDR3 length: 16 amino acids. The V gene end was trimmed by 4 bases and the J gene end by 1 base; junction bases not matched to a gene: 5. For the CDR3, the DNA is TGCGCCAGCAGCCTCGGGACAGGGGGGGAGAACACTGAAGCTTTCTTT. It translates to CASSLGTGGENTEAFF.

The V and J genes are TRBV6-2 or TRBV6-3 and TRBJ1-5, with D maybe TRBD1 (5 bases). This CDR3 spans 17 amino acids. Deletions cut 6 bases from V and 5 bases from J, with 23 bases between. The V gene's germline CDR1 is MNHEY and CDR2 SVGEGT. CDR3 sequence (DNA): TGTGCCAGCAGCCCAATCCCGACTCGGGGGGTTTATCAGCCCCAGCATTTT. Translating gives CASSPIPTRGVYQPQHF.

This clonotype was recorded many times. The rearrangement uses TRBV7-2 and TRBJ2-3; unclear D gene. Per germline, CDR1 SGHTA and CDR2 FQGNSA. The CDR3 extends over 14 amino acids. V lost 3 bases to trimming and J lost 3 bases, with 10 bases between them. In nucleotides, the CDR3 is TGTGCCAGCAGCTTGGAGCGTCATACAGATACGCAGTATTTT. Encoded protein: CASSLERHTDTQYF. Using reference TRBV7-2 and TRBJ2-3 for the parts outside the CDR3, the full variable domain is GAGVSQSPSNKVTEKGKDVELRCDPISGHTALYWYRQSLGQGLEFLIYFQGNSAPDKSGLPSDRFSAERTGGSVSTLTIQRTQQEDSAVYLCASSLERHTDTQYFGPGTRLTVL.

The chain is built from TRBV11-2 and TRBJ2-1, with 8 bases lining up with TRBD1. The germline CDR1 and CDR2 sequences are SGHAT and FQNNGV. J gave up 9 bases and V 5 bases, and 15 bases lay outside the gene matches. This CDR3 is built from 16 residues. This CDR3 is CASSLFDRGSYGEQFF. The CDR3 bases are TGTGCCAGCAGCCTTTTTGACAGGGGTTCTTATGGTGAGCAGTTCTTC.

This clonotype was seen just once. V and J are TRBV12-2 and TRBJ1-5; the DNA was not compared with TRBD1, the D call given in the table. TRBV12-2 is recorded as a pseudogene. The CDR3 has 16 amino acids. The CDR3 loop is CASRSRGTGGNQPQHF. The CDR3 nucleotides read TGTGCAAGTCGCTCACGAGGGACAGGGGGCAATCAGCCCCAGCATTTT.

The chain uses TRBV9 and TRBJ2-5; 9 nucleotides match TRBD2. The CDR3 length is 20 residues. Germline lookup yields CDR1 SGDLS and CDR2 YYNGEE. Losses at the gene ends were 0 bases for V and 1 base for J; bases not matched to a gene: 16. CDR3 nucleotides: TGTGCCAGCAGCGTAGCCCCTTCAGGAGCGGGGGGTACCTCCCAAGAGACCCAGTACTTC. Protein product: CASSVAPSGAGGTSQETQYF.

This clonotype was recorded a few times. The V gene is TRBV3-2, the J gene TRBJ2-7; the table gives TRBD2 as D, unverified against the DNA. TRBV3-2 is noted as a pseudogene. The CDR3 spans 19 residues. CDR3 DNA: TGTGCCAGCAGCCAAGTAGACTCAGCGGGGGGGCGAGGAGCCTACGAGCAGTACGTC. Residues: CASSQVDSAGGRGAYEQYV.

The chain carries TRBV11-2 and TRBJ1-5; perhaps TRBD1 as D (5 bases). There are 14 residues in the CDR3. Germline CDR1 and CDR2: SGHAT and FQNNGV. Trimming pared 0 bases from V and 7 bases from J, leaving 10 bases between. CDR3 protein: CASSLDLGDQPQHF. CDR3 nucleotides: TGTGCCAGCAGCTTAGATCTTGGGGACCAGCCCCAGCATTTT.

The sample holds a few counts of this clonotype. CDR3 sequence: CSVHRGREVLGADTQYF. CDR3 DNA: TGCAGCGTCCACAGGGGGCGCGAGGTACTCGGGGCAGATACGCAGTATTTT. The chain couples TRBV29-1 to TRBJ2-3; 9 nucleotides line up with TRBD1. After removal of 6 bases from V and 4 bases from J, the junction contained 17 bases not matched to a gene. In germline, CDR1 is SQVTM, CDR2 ANQGSEA. The CDR3 consists of 17 residues.

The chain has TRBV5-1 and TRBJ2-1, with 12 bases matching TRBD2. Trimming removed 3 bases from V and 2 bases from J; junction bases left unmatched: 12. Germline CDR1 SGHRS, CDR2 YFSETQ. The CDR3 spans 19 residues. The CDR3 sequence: CASSSWGTSGGITYNEQFF. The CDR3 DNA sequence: TGCGCCAGCAGCTCTTGGGGAACTAGCGGGGGGATCACCTACAATGAGCAGTTCTTC. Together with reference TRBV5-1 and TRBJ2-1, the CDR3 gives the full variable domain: KAGVTQTPRYLIKTRGQQVTLSCSPISGHRSVSWYQQTPGQGLQFLFEYFSETQRNKGNFPGRFSGRQFSNSRSEMNVSTLELGDSALYLCASSSWGTSGGITYNEQFFGPGTRLTVL.

CDR3 loop: CATSRVLNQPQHF. The CDR3 nucleotides are TGTGCCACCAGCAGAGTTCTCAATCAGCCCCAGCATTTT. The chain carries TRBV15 and TRBJ1-5; no definite D call. The length of the CDR3 is 13 residues. V was pared by 1 base and J by 3 bases, with 4 bases between. From germline, CDR1 is LNHNV and CDR2 YYDKDF (reference sequence).

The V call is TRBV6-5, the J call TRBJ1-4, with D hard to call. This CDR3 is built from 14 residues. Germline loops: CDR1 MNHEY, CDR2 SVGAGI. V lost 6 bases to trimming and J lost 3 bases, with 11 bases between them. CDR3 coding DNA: TGTGCCAGCAGCCTGCAATTCTCTAATGAAAAACTGTTTTTT. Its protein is CASSLQFSNEKLFF.